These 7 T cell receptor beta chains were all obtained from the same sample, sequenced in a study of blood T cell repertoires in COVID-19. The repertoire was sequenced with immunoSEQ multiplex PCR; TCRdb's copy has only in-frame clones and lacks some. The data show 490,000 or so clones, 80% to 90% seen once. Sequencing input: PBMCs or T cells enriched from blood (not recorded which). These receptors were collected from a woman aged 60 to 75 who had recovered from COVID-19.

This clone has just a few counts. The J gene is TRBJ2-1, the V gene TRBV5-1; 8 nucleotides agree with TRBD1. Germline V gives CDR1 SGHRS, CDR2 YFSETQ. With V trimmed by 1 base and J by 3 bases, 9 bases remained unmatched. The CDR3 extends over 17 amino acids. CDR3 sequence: CASSLKGRQGRYNEQFF. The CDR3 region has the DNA TGCGCCAGCAGCTTGAAAGGTAGACAGGGGCGCTACAATGAGCAGTTCTTC.

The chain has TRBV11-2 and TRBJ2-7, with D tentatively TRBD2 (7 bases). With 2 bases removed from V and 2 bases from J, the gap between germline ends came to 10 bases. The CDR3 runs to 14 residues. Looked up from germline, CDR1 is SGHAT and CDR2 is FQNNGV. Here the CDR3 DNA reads TGTGCCAGCAGCTTAACAGGGAGGGCCTACGAGCAGTACTTC. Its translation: CASSLTGRAYEQYF.

The CDR3, as DNA: TGTGCGCGACAGGGGGGGAACACCATATATTTT. Translation: CARQGGNTIYF. This sequence joins TRBV2 and TRBJ1-3, with 9 bases aligning to TRBD1. This CDR3 is built from 11 residues. CDR1 is SNHLY, CDR2 FYNNEI, per germline.

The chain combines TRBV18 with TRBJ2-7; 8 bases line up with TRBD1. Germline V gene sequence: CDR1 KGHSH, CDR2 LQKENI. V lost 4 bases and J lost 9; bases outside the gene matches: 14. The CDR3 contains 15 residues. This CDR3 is CASSRSSDREVAQYV. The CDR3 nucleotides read TGTGCCAGCTCACGCTCCTCGGACAGGGAGGTCGCGCAGTACGTC.

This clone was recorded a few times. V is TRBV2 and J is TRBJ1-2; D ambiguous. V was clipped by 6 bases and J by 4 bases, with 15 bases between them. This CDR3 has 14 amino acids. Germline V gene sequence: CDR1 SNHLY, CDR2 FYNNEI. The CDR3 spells CASSQDRGSYGYTF. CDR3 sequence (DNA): TGTGCCAGCAGCCAGGATCGGGGTAGCTATGGCTACACCTTC.

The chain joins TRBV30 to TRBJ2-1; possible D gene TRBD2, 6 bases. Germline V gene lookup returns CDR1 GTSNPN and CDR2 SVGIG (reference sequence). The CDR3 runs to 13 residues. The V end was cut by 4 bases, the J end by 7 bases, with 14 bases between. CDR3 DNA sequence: TGTGCCTGGAATTCCGGGACTGGAAATGAGCAGTTCTTC. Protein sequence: CAWNSGTGNEQFF.

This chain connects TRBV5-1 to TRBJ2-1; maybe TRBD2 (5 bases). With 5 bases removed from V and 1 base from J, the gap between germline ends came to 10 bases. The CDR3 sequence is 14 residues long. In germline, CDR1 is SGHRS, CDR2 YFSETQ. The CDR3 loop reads CASSHGGSYNEQFF. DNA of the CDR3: TGCGCCAGCAGTCATGGCGGGTCCTACAATGAGCAGTTCTTC.